The 5 T cell receptor beta chains given below trace back to one sample, sequenced in a study of blood T cell repertoires in COVID-19. The data were produced by immunoSEQ multiplex PCR, yet TCRdb's version contains in-frame clones alone and is incomplete. The table lists approximately 230,000 clones, about 91% of them singletons. Sequencing was done on a sample of peripheral blood. These receptor sequences come from a man aged 80 or over with acute or convalescent COVID-19.

In its sample, this clone was seen once. The V gene is TRBV3-1 (or the pseudogene TRBV3-2), the J gene TRBJ2-7; 9 bases line up with TRBD1. Per germline, CDR1 LGHDT and CDR2 YNNKEL (reference sequence). J gave up 6 bases and V 4 bases, and 10 bases lay outside the gene matches. The CDR3 length is 15 residues. This chain's CDR3 is CASSRGLQGAGEQYF. The DNA for the CDR3 is TGTGCCAGCAGCCGGGGTCTACAGGGGGCCGGCGAGCAGTACTTC.

The chain recombines TRBV27 with TRBJ2-1; D unclear. Trimming cost V 8 bases and J 3 bases, with 8 bases left between them. The CDR3 length is 12 residues. Germline values: CDR1 MNHEY, CDR2 SMNVEV (reference sequence). The CDR3 sequence is CASPPNYNEQFF. For the CDR3, the DNA is TGTGCCAGCCCCCCTAACTACAATGAGCAGTTCTTC.

The rearrangement links TRBV6-5 to TRBJ1-2; possibly TRBD1 for D (5 bases). V lost 2 bases and J lost 4, with 8 bases in between. This CDR3 has 13 residues. Germline CDR1 reads MNHEY; CDR2 reads SVGAGI. CDR3 bases: TGTGCCAGCAGTTACAGGCAGGGCTATGGCTACACCTTC. Translating it yields CASSYRQGYGYTF.

The chain links TRBV27 to TRBJ2-3; 7 bases agree with TRBD2. Trimming at V came to 2 bases and at J to 4 bases, leaving 9 bases not matched to a gene. Looked up from germline, CDR1 is MNHEY and CDR2 is SMNVEV (reference sequence). This CDR3 comprises 16 residues. The CDR3 sequence is CASSLERAGSADTQYF. The CDR3 DNA sequence: TGTGCCAGCAGTTTAGAACGAGCGGGAAGTGCAGATACGCAGTATTTT.

The chain carries TRBV5-5 and TRBJ2-7, with D perhaps TRBD2 (6 bases). This CDR3 comprises 15 residues. V was pared by 2 bases and J by 4 bases, with 16 bases between. Germline assignment: CDR1 SGHKS and CDR2 YYEKEE (reference sequence). The CDR3, as DNA: TGTGCCAGCAGCTTCTGGCCGGGGGTAACTTACGAGCAGTACTTC. Translation: CASSFWPGVTYEQYF.